This T cell receptor (beta chain) was profiled in a study of early T cells in non-severe SARS-CoV-2 infection. Study-wide context: Alpha and beta chains were unpaired, from unsorted whole-blood bulk RNA.

V lost 5 bases and J lost 9, with 17 bases in between. CDR3 size: 14 residues. Germline CDR1 is LNHNV and CDR2 is YYDKDF (reference sequence). TCRdb reanalysed the 5' RACE reads using MiXCR and keeps one entry per CDR3 protein. The sample holds under 85,000 distinct CDR3 sequences, more than 9.5% seen once. The sequencing used whole blood, collected at baseline. The TCR sequence derives from an adult who was a healthcare worker with PCR-confirmed SARS-CoV-2 infection or an uninfected control (not recorded which). J is TRBJ2-1 and V is TRBV15; D unclear. The CDR3 protein is CATSPVGLTSEQFF. CDR3 in DNA: TGTGCCACCAGCCCTGTTGGGCTTACCTCTGAGCAGTTCTTC. The full variable domain, rest sourced from reference TRBV15 and TRBJ2-1, is DAMVIQNPRYQVTQFGKPVTLSCSQTLNHNVMYWYQQKSSQAPKLLFHYYDKDFNNEADTPDNFQSRRPNTSFCFLDIRSPGLGDTAMYLCATSPVGLTSEQFFGPGTRLTVL.